This is a list of T cell receptor beta chains from one sample in a study of T cells in localized non-small cell lung cancer. Produced via immunoSEQ multiplex PCR; TCRdb's table is partial and in-frame only. The sample lists 29,000 or so clones, 88% occurring once. Here the sequenced sample was peripheral blood, taken before any cancer treatment. All receptors derive from a female donor aged 60 or older with stage III squamous cell lung carcinoma. Each CDR3 is given with its conserved first and last residue. The D gene is left open where the match is weak. Some rows have no size entry. The others give once, few or many, or a class for an expanded clone.

clone_size: once
d_call: .
j_call: TRBJ2-4
v_call: TRBV7-2
cdr3_nt: TGTGCCAGCAGCTTAGAAAGGGGGAACATTCAGTACTTC
cdr3_aa: CASSLERGNIQYF

clone_size: once
d_call: .
j_call: TRBJ2-3
v_call: TRBV15
cdr3_nt: TGTGCCACCAGCAGAGATGGGCAGGGCACAGATACGCAGTATTTT
cdr3_aa: CATSRDGQGTDTQYF

clone_size: .
d_call: TRBD2
j_call: TRBJ2-1
v_call: TRBV7-9
cdr3_nt: TGTGCCAGCAGCGCCTCACTAGCGGGAGGGCCCCCTGAGCAGTTCTTC
cdr3_aa: CASSASLAGGPPEQFF

clone_size: .
d_call: TRBD1
j_call: TRBJ1-1
v_call: TRBV7-2
cdr3_nt: TGTGCCAGCAGCTTCGGACAGGGCTTCGAAGCTTTCTTT
cdr3_aa: CASSFGQGFEAFF

clone_size: .
d_call: .
j_call: TRBJ2-7
v_call: TRBV6-6
cdr3_nt: TGTGCCAGCAGAAGAGGGGACGAGCAGTACTTC
cdr3_aa: CASRRGDEQYF

clone_size: .
d_call: TRBD1
j_call: TRBJ1-1
v_call: TRBV18
cdr3_nt: TGTGCCAGCTCACCAGGGACAGGGTTGGGAACTGAAGCTTTCTTT
cdr3_aa: CASSPGTGLGTEAFF

clone_size: .
d_call: TRBD2
j_call: TRBJ2-5
v_call: TRBV7-9
cdr3_nt: TGTGCCAGCAGCTTCCCACTAGCGGGGCAAGAGACCCAGTACTTC
cdr3_aa: CASSFPLAGQETQYF

clone_size: .
d_call: TRBD1
j_call: TRBJ2-7
v_call: TRBV7-9
cdr3_nt: TGTGCCAGCAGCTCCACATATACCACAGGGGTTGCGTACGAGCAGTACTTC
cdr3_aa: CASSSTYTTGVAYEQYF

clone_size: .
d_call: TRBD1
j_call: TRBJ1-5
v_call: TRBV19
cdr3_nt: TGTGCCAGTAGTTGGACAGGGGACCAGCCCCAGCATTTT
cdr3_aa: CASSWTGDQPQHF

clone_size: .
d_call: .
j_call: TRBJ2-3
v_call: TRBV5-8
cdr3_nt: TGTGCCAGCAGCCCCGGCGCTAGCACAGATACGCAGTATTTT
cdr3_aa: CASSPGASTDTQYF

clone_size: .
d_call: .
j_call: TRBJ2-5
v_call: TRBV7-2
cdr3_nt: TGTGCCAGCAGCTTAGGGGCCCAGGAGACCCAGTACTTC
cdr3_aa: CASSLGAQETQYF

clone_size: .
d_call: .
j_call: TRBJ1-6
v_call: TRBV6-5
cdr3_nt: TGTGCCAGCAGTTACTCGTTGGCGGACGGGCGGCCCCTCCACTTT
cdr3_aa: CASSYSLADGRPLHF

clone_size: .
d_call: .
j_call: TRBJ2-2
v_call: TRBV7-2
cdr3_nt: TGTGCCACCTCGATGGGACGAGTCGGGGAGCTGTTTTTT
cdr3_aa: CATSMGRVGELFF

clone_size: .
d_call: .
j_call: TRBJ2-7
v_call: TRBV5-1
cdr3_nt: TGCGCCAGCAGCTTTGGGGCAGGGAACTACGAGCAGTACTTC
cdr3_aa: CASSFGAGNYEQYF

clone_size: .
d_call: TRBD1
j_call: TRBJ2-7
v_call: TRBV28
cdr3_nt: TGTGCCAGCAGTATGCCGGGACAGGGAGACGAGCAGTACTTC
cdr3_aa: CASSMPGQGDEQYF

clone_size: .
d_call: TRBD2
j_call: TRBJ2-3
v_call: TRBV18
cdr3_nt: TGTGCCAGCTCACCAGGCGGGAGGATTATAGATACGCAGTATTTT
cdr3_aa: CASSPGGRIIDTQYF

clone_size: .
d_call: TRBD2
j_call: TRBJ2-1
v_call: TRBV2
cdr3_nt: TGTGCCACCGGACTAGAGGCCTACAATGAGCAGTTCTTC
cdr3_aa: CATGLEAYNEQFF

clone_size: few
d_call: .
j_call: TRBJ1-6
v_call: TRBV20-1
cdr3_nt: TGCAGTGCTAGTTCTTTCCGGACCCTCCACTTT
cdr3_aa: CSASSFRTLHF

clone_size: .
d_call: .
j_call: TRBJ2-7
v_call: TRBV4-3
cdr3_nt: TGCGCCAGCAGCCGAGGACCCTACGAGCAGTACTTC
cdr3_aa: CASSRGPYEQYF

clone_size: .
d_call: .
j_call: TRBJ2-1
v_call: TRBV2
cdr3_nt: TGTGCCAGCAGTGTCCGGCAGGGTGAGCAGTTCTTC
cdr3_aa: CASSVRQGEQFF

clone_size: few
d_call: TRBD1
j_call: TRBJ2-3
v_call: TRBV2
cdr3_nt: TGTGCCAGCAGTGGGCGGACAGGAGGAACAGATACGCAGTATTTT
cdr3_aa: CASSGRTGGTDTQYF

clone_size: .
d_call: TRBD2
j_call: TRBJ2-7
v_call: TRBV10-2
cdr3_nt: TGCGCCAGCTCCCCCTTCACTAGCGGGGGGCCCCACGAGCAGTACTTC
cdr3_aa: CASSPFTSGGPHEQYF

clone_size: few
d_call: .
j_call: TRBJ1-1
v_call: TRBV7-9
cdr3_nt: TGTGCCAGCAGCTTCCCCACTGAAGCTTTCTTT
cdr3_aa: CASSFPTEAFF